This record covers a single T cell receptor (beta chain). Its target is unknown. Trimming cost V 4 bases and J 0 bases, with 11 bases left between them. The CDR3 totals 14 residues. The V gene's germline CDR1 is SGHNT and CDR2 YYREEE (reference sequence). Profiled with immunoSEQ multiplex PCR; TCRdb holds only in-frame clones, not every one. The sample has about 48,000 clones; 65% to 80% are singletons. Time point in this sample: week 35, safety follow-up. Doses consisted of 300 ug of mutant IDH1 20-mer peptide each, paired with topical imiquimod. The sample comes from a study of a mutant IDH1 vaccine in newly diagnosed glioma. Study at large: Following radiotherapy alone, or alongside temozolomide cycles, vaccination was started after an interval of 4-6 weeks. Study-level findings and limits: Pseudoprogression appeared independent of alterations in top peripheral clonotypes.

The source is a man aged 35 to 55 with glioma. The starting material was PBMCs, obtained from a glioma patient whose treatment included an IDH1 peptide vaccine. The V gene is TRBV5-4, the J gene TRBJ2-7, with D maybe TRBD1 (6 bases). The chain's CDR3 is CASSHDRSSYEQYF. In nucleotides, the CDR3 is TGTGCCAGCAGCCACGACAGGAGCTCCTACGAGCAGTACTTC. Full variable domain (outside the CDR3, taken from reference TRBV5-4 and TRBJ2-7): ETGVTQSPTHLIKTRGQQVTLRCSSQSGHNTVSWYQQALGQGPQFIFQYYREEENGRGNFPPRFSGLQFPNYSSELNVNALELDDSALYLCASSHDRSSYEQYFGPGTRLTVT.